This is a list of T cell receptor beta chains from one sample in a study of blood T cell repertoires in COVID-19. Clones were read by immunoSEQ multiplex PCR, and TCRdb kept only the in-frame ones, dropping some. The data hold 150,000 to 200,000 clones, with more than 75% observed a single time. Sample: PBMCs or T cells enriched from blood (not recorded which). These receptors originate from a woman aged 45 to 65 with acute COVID-19. The CDR3 runs from the conserved cysteine through the conserved F or W. The order of the fields is J gene, D gene, CDR3 length, V gene, clone size, CDR3 DNA, CDR3 protein. D genes are given only for firm matches. A clone size is listed for some rows: how often the clone was seen (once, few, many), or a class if it is expanded.

>TRBJ2-3|-|11|TRBV6-5|-
TGTGCCAGCAGTCAATCAGATACGCAGTATTTT
CASSQSDTQYF
>TRBJ1-6|-|12|TRBV9|few
TGTGCCAGCAGCCTTGAGTCGCCACCCCTCCACTTT
CASSLESPPLHF
>TRBJ1-2|TRBD1|15|TRBV2|-
TGTGCCAGCAGTGAGAAGGACAGGCTTCGGGGTGGCTACACCTTC
CASSEKDRLRGGYTF
>TRBJ1-2|-|14|TRBV24-1|-
TGTGCCACCAGTGACCTAGACGGCCACTATGGCTACACCTTC
CATSDLDGHYGYTF
>TRBJ1-5|-|15|TRBV11-2|-
TGTGCCAGCAGCCAAACAGACTACCGCCATCAGCCCCAGCATTTT
CASSQTDYRHQPQHF
>TRBJ2-2|-|13|TRBV4-1|-
TGCGCCAGCAGCCAGCAGGGTTTCGGGGAGCTGTTTTTT
CASSQQGFGELFF
>TRBJ2-2|TRBD1|16|TRBV5-1|-
TGCGCCAGCAGCTCAGGACAGGTAACGAACACCGGGGAGCTGTTTTTT
CASSSGQVTNTGELFF
>TRBJ1-1|-|14|TRBV6-5|-
TGTGCCAGCAGCATCCCGTGGCAGAACACTGAAGCTTTCTTT
CASSIPWQNTEAFF
>TRBJ1-5|-|17|TRBV7-8|many
TGTGCCAGCAGCTTACCGGAGGGGACCCTGGGGAATCAGCCCCAGCATTTT
CASSLPEGTLGNQPQHF
>TRBJ1-1|-|15|TRBV18|-
TGTGCCAGCTCACCACTGGAGGAGATGAACACTGAAGCTTTCTTT
CASSPLEEMNTEAFF
>TRBJ1-4|-|14|TRBV28|-
TGTGCCAGCAGTTTAGGTGGGACACCTGAAAAACTGTTTTTT
CASSLGGTPEKLFF
>TRBJ2-4|TRBD1|13|TRBV3-1/TRBV3-2|-
TGTGCCAGCGGACAGGGGACCGCGAACATTCAGTACTTC
CASGQGTANIQYF
>TRBJ1-1|-|16|TRBV3-1/TRBV3-2|once
TGTGCCAGCAGCCAAGGCGGGAAGGGGCTGAACACTGAAGCTTTCTTT
CASSQGGKGLNTEAFF
>TRBJ2-2|-|11|TRBV3-1/TRBV3-2|-
TGTGCCAGCAGCCAAGCAGGGGAGCTGTTTTTT
CASSQAGELFF
>TRBJ2-1|-|13|TRBV7-9|-
TGTGCCAGCAGCCTCTACACTAGCAATGAGCAGTTCTTC
CASSLYTSNEQFF
>TRBJ1-6|-|15|TRBV5-4|-
TGTGCCAGCAGCTCCCGACAGGCAAATAATTCACCCCTCCACTTT
CASSSRQANNSPLHF
>TRBJ1-2|-|15|TRBV10-3|-
TGTGCCATCAGTGACTACAGCCCCTCGGGGGATGGCTACACCTTC
CAISDYSPSGDGYTF
>TRBJ1-4|-|16|TRBV4-3|few
TGCGCCAGCAGTCCAGATACAGGGTTCCCTAATGAAAAACTGTTTTTT
CASSPDTGFPNEKLFF
>TRBJ2-3|TRBD2|14|TRBV2|-
TGTGCCAGCAGGCCTAGCGGGGGTGGAGATACGCAGTATTTT
CASRPSGGGDTQYF
>TRBJ1-4|TRBD1|13|TRBV19|once
TGTGCCAGCCAGAACCAGGGGGATGAAAAACTGTTTTTT
CASQNQGDEKLFF
>TRBJ1-5|-|14|TRBV28|-
TGTGCCAGCAGTTTACAGGGTTTCAATCAGCCCCAGCATTTT
CASSLQGFNQPQHF
>TRBJ1-2|-|12|TRBV7-9|few
TGTGCCAGCAGCCTGCCAGAAAAGGGCTACACCTTC
CASSLPEKGYTF
>TRBJ1-1|TRBD1|15|TRBV13|-
TGTGCCAGCAGCAAGGGACAGGGGATGGCCACTGAAGCTTTCTTT
CASSKGQGMATEAFF
>TRBJ1-6|TRBD1|15|TRBV2|few
TGTGCCAGCAGTGAAGAACAGGGGGAAAGGTCACCCCTCCACTTT
CASSEEQGERSPLHF
>TRBJ1-6|-|14|TRBV6-5|once
TGTGCCAGCCACCTCGAGCGGCATAATTCACCCCTCCACTTT
CASHLERHNSPLHF
>TRBJ1-6|-|12|TRBV4-2|-
TGTGCCAGCAGCCCCAGGGGTTCACCCCTCCACTTT
CASSPRGSPLHF
>TRBJ1-3|-|15|TRBV6-5|-
TGTGCCAGCAGTTACACAAGGACTGCAGGAAACACCATATATTTT
CASSYTRTAGNTIYF
>TRBJ1-1|TRBD1|12|TRBV6-5|-
TGTGCCAGCAGTCCCCAAGACAGGGGAGCTTTCTTT
CASSPQDRGAFF
>TRBJ1-2|TRBD1|14|TRBV5-1|-
TGCGCCAGCAGCCAACCGGACAGGGCAAATGGCTACACCTTC
CASSQPDRANGYTF
>TRBJ1-2|TRBD1|14|TRBV5-1|-
TGCGCCAGCAGCTCCGGGGACAGGGGTTATGGCTACACCTTC
CASSSGDRGYGYTF
>TRBJ1-2|TRBD1|16|TRBV3-1/TRBV3-2|-
TGTGCCAGCAGCCCGAGGTTCCCGGGACAGGGACATGGCTACACCTTC
CASSPRFPGQGHGYTF
>TRBJ2-1|TRBD1|15|TRBV28|-
TGTGCCAGCAGCACCCGGGACAGGGTTCGCAATGAGCAGTTCTTC
CASSTRDRVRNEQFF
>TRBJ2-5|TRBD1|16|TRBV4-3|-
TGCGCCAGCAGCCAAGACGGGACAGTCCTAAGGGGGACCCAGTACTTC
CASSQDGTVLRGTQYF
>TRBJ1-4|TRBD1|16|TRBV5-6|-
TGTGCCAGCAGTTATGAGGGGGACAGGTGGGATCAAAAACTGTTTTTT
CASSYEGDRWDQKLFF
>TRBJ1-4|-|15|TRBV7-2|few
TGTGCCAGCAGCTTAGGGAGGGGGGGAAATGAAAAACTGTTTTTT
CASSLGRGGNEKLFF
>TRBJ1-4|TRBD1|17|TRBV4-2|-
TGTGCCAGCAGCCAACGCAGTCCGGGACAGGGGAATGAAAAACTGTTTTTT
CASSQRSPGQGNEKLFF
>TRBJ2-6|-|16|TRBV5-4|medium-sized
TGTGCCAGCAGCTTGTATGGTAGCTCTGGGGCCAACGTCCTGACTTTC
CASSLYGSSGANVLTF
>TRBJ1-5|TRBD1|16|TRBV4-1|-
TGCGCCAGCAGCCAAGACGGACAGGGGAGGAATCAGCCCCAGCATTTT
CASSQDGQGRNQPQHF
>TRBJ2-1|TRBD2|19|TRBV7-2|-
TGTGCCAGCAGCTTACTCCCTCTGGCGGGGGGGCGGGGAAACAATGAGCAGTTCTTC
CASSLLPLAGGRGNNEQFF
>TRBJ1-6|-|15|TRBV19|-
TGTGCCAGTACTCCCGGAGGGGGAGGGGATTCACCCCTCCACTTT
CASTPGGGGDSPLHF
>TRBJ2-1|TRBD1|13|TRBV2|once
TGTGCCAGCAGTGGGACAGGAGGTGGTGAGCAGTTCTTC
CASSGTGGGEQFF
>TRBJ1-2|TRBD1|15|TRBV3-1/TRBV3-2|once
TGTGCCAGCAGCCAGCCCGGACAGGGGGCATATGGCTACACCTTC
CASSQPGQGAYGYTF
>TRBJ1-1|-|12|TRBV9|-
TGTGCCAGCTCGGTACCCTCAACTGAAGCTTTCTTT
CASSVPSTEAFF
>TRBJ2-1|-|16|TRBV9|-
TGTGCCAGCAGCCCCAAGGGGAGGATATTCTACAATGAGCAGTTCTTC
CASSPKGRIFYNEQFF
>TRBJ1-3|-|17|TRBV10-3|few
TGTGCCATCACAGGCTCCAAGGTGCCAGGGATTGGAAACACCATATATTTT
CAITGSKVPGIGNTIYF
>TRBJ1-5|-|13|TRBV29-1|once
TGCAGCGTTGGGGGGACACCTAATCAGCCCCAGCATTTT
CSVGGTPNQPQHF
>TRBJ1-1|TRBD1|16|TRBV27|-
TGTGCCAGCAGTGTCGACAGGGGAAGTGTTGGCACTGAAGCTTTCTTT
CASSVDRGSVGTEAFF
>TRBJ1-2|-|16|TRBV6-5|once
TGTGCCAGCAGTTACTCTCCTCGGTCTACAGGGTCTGGCTACACCTTC
CASSYSPRSTGSGYTF
>TRBJ1-2|TRBD1|13|TRBV27|-
TGTGCCAGCAGTGAACAGGGGGCTAGGGGCTACACCTTC
CASSEQGARGYTF
>TRBJ1-2|-|12|TRBV18|-
TGTGCCAGCGCCGCACAGGGACATGGCTACACCTTC
CASAAQGHGYTF
>TRBJ2-5|-|13|TRBV18|-
TGTGCCAGCTCACCAGGACAGCAAGAGACCCAGTACTTC
CASSPGQQETQYF
>TRBJ2-6|-|15|TRBV6-5|-
TGTGCCAGCAGGGCCACCTTCTCTGGGGCCAACGTCCTGACTTTC
CASRATFSGANVLTF
>TRBJ1-5|-|15|TRBV4-2|-
TGTGCCAGCAGCCAAGATTATCAGGGCAATCAGCCCCAGCATTTT
CASSQDYQGNQPQHF
>TRBJ2-1|-|12|TRBV5-1|-
TGCGCCAGCAGCTTGGAAGGGGTTGAGCAGTTCTTC
CASSLEGVEQFF
>TRBJ1-2|TRBD1|18|TRBV11-3|-
TGTGCCAGCAGCTTCCCGTTCAGGGGGCCCCTCAAGGGCTATGGCTACACCTTC
CASSFPFRGPLKGYGYTF
>TRBJ1-5|TRBD1|18|TRBV4-2|-
TGTGCCAGCAGCCAAGATGGACAGGGGGGATGGGGCAATCAGCCCCAGCATTTT
CASSQDGQGGWGNQPQHF
>TRBJ2-2|-|15|TRBV3-1/TRBV3-2|-
TGTGCCAGCAGCCAAGAGGGGTGGACTACCGGGGAGCTGTTTTTT
CASSQEGWTTGELFF
>TRBJ2-6|-|16|TRBV5-4|-
TGTGCCAGCAGCTTGGACCGGGGGACTGGGGCCAACGTCCTGACTTTC
CASSLDRGTGANVLTF
>TRBJ2-5|TRBD2|17|TRBV5-4|-
TGTGCCAGCAGCGCAAGACTAGCGGGGGCATCAGGGGAGACCCAGTACTTC
CASSARLAGASGETQYF
>TRBJ1-6|-|14|TRBV3-1/TRBV3-2|-
TGTGCCAGCAGCTCCACAGGTCACGATTCACCCCTCCACTTT
CASSSTGHDSPLHF